The entry below gives a single TCR beta chain sequence along with its context. This entry belongs to a study of control samples from healthy donors and cancer patients. Here immunoSEQ multiplex PCR was the method, and the copy in TCRdb shows in-frame clones only, minus some. The table shows about 190,000 clones, with about 90% occurring only once. This CDR3 comprises 13 residues. With 2 bases removed from V and 0 bases from J, the gap between germline ends came to 4 bases. CDR1 is MNHNY, CDR2 SVGAGI, per germline (reference sequence). The rearrangement uses TRBV6-6 and TRBJ1-1; no clear D gene. The sample consisted of blood. The TCR comes from a man in his thirties or forties in good health. The CDR3 sequence is CASSYRVNTEAFF. DNA of the CDR3: TGTGCCAGCAGTTACCGGGTGAACACTGAAGCTTTCTTT.